Reported below is one T cell receptor beta chain. The junction had 0 bases not matched to a gene; V was cut back by 1 base and J by 6 bases. The CDR3 runs to 11 residues. Germline V gene lookup returns CDR1 GTSNPN and CDR2 SVGIG (reference sequence). As processed by the authors: Nucleated cell number was recorded as an estimate derived from reference gene primer amplification. Assay: immunoSEQ multiplex PCR; the TCRdb copy retains only in-frame clones and omits some. V and J calls and clone size are given by that table; D and trimming were obtained from the DNA. The sample includes fewer than 100,000 clones, approximately 86% seen only once; the top ten take about 9.3%. The data stem from a study of blood T cell repertoires in COVID-19. Study background: PBMCs, B-cell-depleted T cells, or T cells provided the cDNA or gDNA that made up the material.

The chain links TRBV30 to TRBJ2-7; 7 bases agree with TRBD1. Sequenced sample: peripheral blood. This TCR was recovered from a man in his fifties or sixties with acute or convalescent COVID-19. The CDR3 reads CAWSAGGEQYF. CDR3 bases: TGTGCCTGGAGTGCAGGGGGCGAGCAGTACTTC.